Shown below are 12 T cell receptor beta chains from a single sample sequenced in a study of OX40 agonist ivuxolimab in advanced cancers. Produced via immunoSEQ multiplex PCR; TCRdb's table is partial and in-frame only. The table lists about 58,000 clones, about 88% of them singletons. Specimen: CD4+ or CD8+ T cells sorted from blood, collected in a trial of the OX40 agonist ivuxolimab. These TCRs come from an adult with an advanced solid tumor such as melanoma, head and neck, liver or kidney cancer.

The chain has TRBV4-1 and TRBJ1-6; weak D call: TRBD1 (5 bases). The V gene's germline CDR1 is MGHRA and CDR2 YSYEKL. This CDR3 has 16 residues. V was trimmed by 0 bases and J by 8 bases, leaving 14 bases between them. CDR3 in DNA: TGCGCCAGCAGCCAAGATGGGGCGAGGAGGGATTCACCCCTCCACTTT. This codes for CASSQDGARRDSPLHF.

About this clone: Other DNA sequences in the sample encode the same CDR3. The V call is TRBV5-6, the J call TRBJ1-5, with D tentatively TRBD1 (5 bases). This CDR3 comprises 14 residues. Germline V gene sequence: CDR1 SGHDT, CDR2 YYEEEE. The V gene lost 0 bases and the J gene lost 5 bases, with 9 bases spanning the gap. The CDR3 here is CASSLATVYQPQHF. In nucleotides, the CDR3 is TGTGCCAGCAGCTTGGCGACAGTTTATCAGCCCCAGCATTTT.

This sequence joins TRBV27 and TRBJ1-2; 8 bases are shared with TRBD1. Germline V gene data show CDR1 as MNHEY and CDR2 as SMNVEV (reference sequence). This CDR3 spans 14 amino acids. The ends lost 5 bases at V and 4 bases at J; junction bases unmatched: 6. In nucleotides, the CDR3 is TGTGCCAGCAGTCAGGGGGCGCCTCCCTATGGCTACACCTTC. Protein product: CASSQGAPPYGYTF.

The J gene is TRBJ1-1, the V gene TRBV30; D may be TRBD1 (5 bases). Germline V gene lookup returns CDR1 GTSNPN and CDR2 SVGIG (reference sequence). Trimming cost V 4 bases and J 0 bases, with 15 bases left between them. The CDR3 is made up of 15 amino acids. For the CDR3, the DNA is TGTGCCTGGAATAAGATGGGGGGGATGAACACTGAAGCTTTCTTT. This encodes CAWNKMGGMNTEAFF. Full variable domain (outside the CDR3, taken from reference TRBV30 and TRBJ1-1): SQTIHQWPATLVQPVGSPLSLECTVEGTSNPNLYWYRQAAGRGLQLLFYSVGIGQISSEVPQNLSASRPQDRQFILSSKKLLLSDSGFYLCAWNKMGGMNTEAFFGQGTRLTVV.

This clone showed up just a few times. CDR3 residues: CASSIPDGGADTQYF. In nucleotides, the CDR3 is TGTGCCAGCAGCATTCCGGACGGAGGGGCAGATACGCAGTATTTT. J is TRBJ2-3 and V is TRBV5-4; D might be TRBD2 (6 bases). Trimming cost V 4 bases and J 4 bases, with 16 bases left between them. The CDR3 spans 15 residues. Germline V lookup: CDR1 SGHNT, CDR2 YYREEE (reference sequence).

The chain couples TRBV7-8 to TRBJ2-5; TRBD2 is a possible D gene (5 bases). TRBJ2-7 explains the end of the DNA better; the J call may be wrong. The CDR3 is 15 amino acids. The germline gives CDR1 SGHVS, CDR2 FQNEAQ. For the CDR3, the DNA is TGTGCCAGCAGCTTAGACCCGGACGGGAACTACGAGCAGTACTTC. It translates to CASSLDPDGNYEQYF.

The CDR3 sequence: CASAGTRGSDTQYF. As DNA, the CDR3 is TGTGCCAGCGCCGGGACTAGAGGGTCAGATACGCAGTATTTT. This sequence joins TRBV6-6 and TRBJ2-3; 8 bases are a match to TRBD2. The CDR3 runs 14 residues. Germline CDR1 MNHNY, CDR2 SVGAGI (reference sequence). V lost 8 bases, J lost 4 bases, and 8 bases stayed unmatched.

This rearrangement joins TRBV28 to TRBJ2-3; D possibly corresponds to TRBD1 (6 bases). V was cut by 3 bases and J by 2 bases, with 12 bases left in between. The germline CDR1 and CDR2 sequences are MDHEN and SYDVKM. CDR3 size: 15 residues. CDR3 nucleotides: TGTGCCAGCAGTTTGGGGGCGGGCAACACAGATACGCAGTATTTT. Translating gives CASSLGAGNTDTQYF.

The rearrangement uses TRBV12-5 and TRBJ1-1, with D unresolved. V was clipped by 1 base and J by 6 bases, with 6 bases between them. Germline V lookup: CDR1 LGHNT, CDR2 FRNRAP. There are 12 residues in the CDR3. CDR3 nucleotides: TGTGCTAGTGGTTTGGCAATTTCTGAAGCTTTCTTT. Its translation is CASGLAISEAFF.

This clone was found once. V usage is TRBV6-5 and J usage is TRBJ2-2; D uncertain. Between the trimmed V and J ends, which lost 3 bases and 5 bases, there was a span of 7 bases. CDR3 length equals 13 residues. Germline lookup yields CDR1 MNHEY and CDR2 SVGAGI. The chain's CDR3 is CASSYLGTGELFF. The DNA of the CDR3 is TGTGCCAGCAGTTATCTGGGAACCGGGGAGCTGTTTTTT.

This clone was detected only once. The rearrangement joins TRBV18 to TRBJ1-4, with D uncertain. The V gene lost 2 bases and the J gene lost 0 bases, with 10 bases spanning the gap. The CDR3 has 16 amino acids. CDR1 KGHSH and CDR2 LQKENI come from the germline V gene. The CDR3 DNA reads TGTGCCAGCTCACCATCAGGCGTTGCAACTAATGAAAAACTGTTTTTT. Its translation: CASSPSGVATNEKLFF.

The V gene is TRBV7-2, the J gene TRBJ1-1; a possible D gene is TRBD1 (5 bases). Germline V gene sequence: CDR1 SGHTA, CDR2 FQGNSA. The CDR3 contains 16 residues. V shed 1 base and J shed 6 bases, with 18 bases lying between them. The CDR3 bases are TGTGCCAGCAGCTTAGAGGCAGGGCGGATCCAGGCTGAAGCTTTCTTT. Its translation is CASSLEAGRIQAEAFF.